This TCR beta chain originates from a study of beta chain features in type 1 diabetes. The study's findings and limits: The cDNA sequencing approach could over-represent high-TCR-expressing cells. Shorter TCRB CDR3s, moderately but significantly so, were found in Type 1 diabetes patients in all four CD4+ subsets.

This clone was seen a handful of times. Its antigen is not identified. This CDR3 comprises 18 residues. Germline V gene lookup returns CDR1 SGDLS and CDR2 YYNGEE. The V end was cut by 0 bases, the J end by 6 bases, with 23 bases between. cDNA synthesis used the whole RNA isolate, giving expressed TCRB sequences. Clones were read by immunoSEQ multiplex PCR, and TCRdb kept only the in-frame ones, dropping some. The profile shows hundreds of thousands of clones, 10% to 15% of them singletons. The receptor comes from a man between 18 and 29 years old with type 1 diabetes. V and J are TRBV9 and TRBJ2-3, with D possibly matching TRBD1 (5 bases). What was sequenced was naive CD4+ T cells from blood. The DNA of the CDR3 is TGTGCCAGCAGCGTAGCTACGGCAGGGCCGTTCCCCTCCGATACGCAGTATTTT. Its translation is CASSVATAGPFPSDTQYF.